This TCR beta chain was documented in a study of vaccination effects on CD4 cells after COVID-19 (dated by TCRdb to between 2020 and 2023). Study-wide context: In the ViraFEST assay, PBMC were stimulated with viral peptide pools, and antigen-specific CD4+ T cell clonotypes were then identified by expansion using TCR sequencing. SARS-CoV-2 spike-specific CD4+ TCR repertoires from before and after mRNA vaccination were compared in COVID-19 convalescent patients and in infection-naive vaccine recipients. Around 2.1 million PBMC per well were cultured with around 9.8 ug/ml peptides in IMDM containing 5% human AB serum, about 9 IU/ml IL-2 and gentamicin. A total of 10 COVID-19 convalescent patients and a handful of SARS-CoV-2-naive healthy vaccine recipients were included in the full study. Post-vaccine samples across the study were collected a median of 72 days after the second dose, with a range of 14 to 241. The Oncomine TCR Beta short-read assay on an Illumina iSeq 100 was used to sequence cultures from other donors in the study. What the research found in general, with its limitations: At late post-vaccination timepoints, both infection-induced and vaccine-induced clones showed marked clonal contraction, consistent with waning T cell responses. The study was limited by a small number of convalescent patients, and early post-infection timepoints were lacking. Among healthy vaccine recipients, nearly all vaccine-induced clones were SARS-CoV-2 mono-reactive, and just 1 of 255 was cross-reactive with common cold coronaviruses.

Library construction relied on the immunoSEQ multiplex PCR assay. DNA from the CD4+ T cells that had been cultured and isolated underwent TCR beta CDR3 sequencing. The authors' pipeline ran thus. Non-productive TCR sequences were removed and reads were trimmed to the CDR3 region, keeping CDR3s of at least 7 amino acids. The MANAFEST web app was used to pick out antigen-specific clonotypes by comparing their expansion in peptide wells with that in reference cultures. To be called positive, a clone needed expansion at FDR<0.05 compared with the reference and with all other wells, an odds ratio greater than 5, and a frequency greater than 0.1% in two replicate wells. A clonotype was defined as cross-reactive if the clonotype was significantly expanded both in SARS-CoV-2 spike wells and in at least one common cold coronavirus spike condition. CDR3 similarity was assessed by Levenshtein distance with the stringdist R package, and unrooted trees were built with ape in R 3.6.1. In TCRdb, the immuneACCESS table is reduced to in-frame sequences with V and J assigned. These tables do not hold every clone; where another copy was compared, an unresolved V gene accounts for under half, and the others remain unexplained. That table supplies the V and J calls and clone size; D and trimming were determined from the DNA. The sample includes 30,000 to 35,000 clones, with roughly 81% observed a single time. The ten top clones hold 14% to 15% of the sample.

After more than nine days of culture, CD4+ T cells were isolated with the EasySep CD4+ T cell isolation kit. Participants received two doses of either the BNT162b2 or the mRNA-1273 mRNA SARS-CoV-2 vaccine. Negative nucleocapsid antibody results before and after vaccination confirmed that the healthy vaccine recipients had no prior SARS-CoV-2 infection. On days 3 and 7, half of the culture medium was replaced with fresh IL-2-containing medium. Unless otherwise noted, each peptide stimulation condition was cultured in triplicate wells. PBMC were separated from whole blood using Ficoll-Paque Plus gradient centrifugation and were then either cryopreserved at -140C or used fresh. The QIAamp micro DNA kit was used to extract genomic DNA from the cultured CD4+ T cells. CDR1 and CDR2 (SGHNT, YYREEE) derive from the germline V gene (reference sequence). The CDR3 goes from the cysteine to the phenylalanine over 13 residues. The only DNA kept is the CDR3, 39 bases in frame from the first base. Trimming removed 3 bases from V and 12 bases from J; the gene matches leave 9 bases unexplained.

This clone has more than one count but fewer than ten. The antigen it recognizes is unknown. No base quality values were provided; no much bigger clone lies one nucleotide off. The receptor comes from a human donor who received a COVID-19 vaccine. This specimen was CD4+ T cells from PBMCs cultured without peptide, taken after COVID-19 vaccination. The V and J genes are TRBV5-4 and TRBJ2-1; 7 bases in between match TRBD2. The sequenced DNA: TGTGCCAGCAGCTCCTGGGAGGGCCGCGGGCAGTTCTTC. This is translated as CASSSWEGRGQFF.